A selection of T cell receptor beta chains follows, all from one sample in a study of blood T cell repertoires in COVID-19. The repertoire was sequenced with immunoSEQ multiplex PCR; TCRdb's copy has only in-frame clones and lacks some. The repertoire has 250,000 to 300,000 clones, 70% to 90% of them found once; the top ten carry around 13%. Sequenced sample: peripheral blood. All receptors come from an older woman with COVID-19, enrolled during active disease. CDR3s include the opening cysteine and the closing phenylalanine or tryptophan. The D gene is left open where the match is weak. Size is omitted from some rows. Given values are once, few, many or a class for expanded clones.

J gene	V gene	D gene	clone size	CDR3 protein	CDR3 DNA
TRBJ1-2	TRBV9	TRBD1	-	CASSVGQAIGGYGYTF	TGTGCCAGCAGCGTGGGACAGGCAATCGGTGGCTATGGCTACACCTTC
TRBJ1-3	TRBV18	-	few	CASSPPYGNTIYF	TGTGCCAGCTCACCTCCGTATGGAAACACCATATATTTT
TRBJ2-7	TRBV4-3	-	-	CASSQEGSGYEQYF	TGCGCCAGCAGCCAAGAGGGCTCAGGCTACGAGCAGTACTTC
TRBJ1-1	TRBV12-5	-	-	CASAWGGAMNTEAFF	TGTGCTAGTGCCTGGGGAGGGGCTATGAACACTGAAGCTTTCTTT
TRBJ1-3	TRBV5-1	-	-	CASSLDSGTGNTIYF	TGCGCCAGCAGCTTGGATTCGGGAACTGGAAACACCATATATTTT
TRBJ2-5	TRBV29-1	TRBD2	-	CSVPLQAGGQETQYF	TGCAGCGTCCCATTGCAGGCGGGGGGGCAAGAGACCCAGTACTTC
TRBJ1-2	TRBV6-6	TRBD1	-	CASSYSSTGAYGYTF	TGTGCCAGCAGTTACTCGAGTACAGGGGCTTATGGCTACACCTTC
TRBJ2-1	TRBV27	-	once	CASNLKRRGLGDEQFF	TGTGCCAGCAACCTTAAGCGGAGGGGGCTGGGAGATGAGCAGTTCTTC
TRBJ1-1	TRBV6-1	-	-	CASSEVGGRAEAFF	TGTGCCAGCAGTGAAGTCGGGGGGCGGGCTGAAGCTTTCTTT
TRBJ1-2	TRBV21-1	-	-	CASSEGEKCFYGYTF	TGTGCCAGCAGCGAGGGAGAGAAGTGCTTCTATGGCTACACCTTC
TRBJ2-7	TRBV15	TRBD1	-	CATSRLDRAHEQYF	TGTGCCACCAGCAGACTCGACAGGGCCCACGAGCAGTACTTC
TRBJ2-1	TRBV5-1	-	once	CASSQDLSEDEQFF	TGCGCCAGCAGCCAGGACCTATCGGAGGATGAGCAGTTCTTC
TRBJ1-2	TRBV19	TRBD1	many	CASSVRDRDYGYTF	TGTGCCAGTAGTGTCCGGGACAGAGACTATGGCTACACCTTC
TRBJ1-4	TRBV21-1	-	-	CASSENPAGPTNEKLFF	TGTGCCAGCAGCGAAAACCCCGCAGGGCCCACTAATGAAAAACTGTTTTTT
TRBJ2-2	TRBV5-1	TRBD2	-	CASSPIAGGYTGELFF	TGCGCCAGCAGCCCCATAGCGGGGGGGTACACCGGGGAGCTGTTTTTT
TRBJ1-1	TRBV27	TRBD1	few	CASSWTGKLAEAFF	TGTGCCAGCAGTTGGACAGGGAAATTGGCTGAAGCTTTCTTT
TRBJ2-1	TRBV28	-	-	CASTPPPIQYNEQFF	TGTGCCAGCACCCCCCCACCGATCCAGTACAATGAGCAGTTCTTC
TRBJ2-5	TRBV21-1	-	-	CASSNDPADKPSPLETQYF	TGTGCCAGCAGCAATGACCCTGCGGACAAGCCCTCCCCGTTAGAGACCCAGTACTTC
TRBJ1-2	TRBV28	TRBD1	-	CASRNDRGNGYTF	TGTGCCAGCAGAAACGACAGGGGGAATGGCTACACCTTC
TRBJ1-2	TRBV18	-	-	CASSPVGGEWSYTF	TGTGCCAGCTCACCAGTAGGCGGAGAGTGGAGCTACACCTTC
TRBJ2-7	TRBV9	TRBD2	-	CASSVTPGLAEGYEQYF	TGTGCCAGCAGCGTAACTCCCGGACTAGCAGAGGGCTACGAGCAGTACTTC
TRBJ1-2	TRBV5-6	-	-	CASSGRGPNYGYTF	TGTGCCAGCAGCGGTAGGGGCCCAAACTATGGCTACACCTTC
TRBJ2-1	TRBV9	TRBD1	many	CASSSTTGLYNEQFF	TGTGCCAGCAGCTCCACGACAGGGCTCTACAATGAGCAGTTCTTC
TRBJ1-3	TRBV11-2	-	-	CASSRQTGSSGNTIYF	TGTGCCAGCAGCCGGCAAACAGGGAGCTCTGGAAACACCATATATTTT
TRBJ1-1	TRBV6-6	TRBD1	-	CASSTGTAFNTEAFF	TGTGCCAGCAGCACCGGGACAGCCTTTAACACTGAAGCTTTCTTT
TRBJ2-6	TRBV29-1	TRBD1	-	CSVGGQGAPGANVLTF	TGCAGCGTAGGGGGACAGGGGGCCCCTGGGGCCAACGTCCTGACTTTC
TRBJ2-1	TRBV4-2	TRBD2	many	CASSQGASGYNEQFF	TGTGCCAGCAGCCAAGGGGCTAGCGGATACAATGAGCAGTTCTTC
TRBJ2-1	TRBV9	TRBD2	-	CASSALYVGEGSYNEQFF	TGTGCCAGCAGCGCTTTATATGTCGGGGAGGGCTCCTACAATGAGCAGTTCTTC
TRBJ2-1	TRBV7-9	-	-	CASSFSSEQFF	TGTGCCAGCAGCTTTTCCTCCGAGCAGTTCTTC
TRBJ1-4	TRBV5-1	TRBD1	-	CASSLGQSRDSEKLFF	TGCGCCAGCAGCTTGGGACAGTCCCGGGACAGTGAAAAACTGTTTTTT
TRBJ1-5	TRBV19	-	-	CASRGQFNQPQHF	TGTGCCAGTAGAGGACAGTTCAATCAGCCCCAGCATTTT
TRBJ2-7	TRBV10-1	-	-	CASSESAGLSYEQYF	TGCGCCAGCAGTGAGTCGGCAGGGTTATCCTACGAGCAGTACTTC
TRBJ1-2	TRBV3-1/TRBV3-2	-	-	CASSLPQGIPPANYGYTF	TGTGCCAGCAGCCTTCCACAGGGAATTCCCCCCGCTAACTATGGCTACACCTTC
TRBJ1-5	TRBV2	-	-	CASSGREGQPQHF	TGTGCCAGCAGTGGCAGGGAGGGGCAGCCCCAGCATTTT
TRBJ2-7	TRBV5-6	TRBD1	few	CASSPGTAEQYF	TGTGCCAGCAGCCCCGGGACAGCAGAGCAGTACTTC
TRBJ2-2	TRBV28	-	once	CASSFITQANTGELFF	TGTGCCAGCAGTTTCATTACCCAGGCGAACACCGGGGAGCTGTTTTTT
TRBJ1-2	TRBV5-1	TRBD1	-	CASSPKTGVTNYGYTF	TGCGCCAGCAGCCCAAAGACAGGGGTCACTAACTATGGCTACACCTTC
TRBJ1-5	TRBV19	TRBD1	-	CASSIVGQGVGNQPQHF	TGTGCCAGTAGTATTGTCGGGCAGGGGGTAGGGAATCAGCCCCAGCATTTT
TRBJ2-7	TRBV5-1	-	-	CASSTQGNYEQYF	TGCGCCAGCAGCACCCAGGGGAACTACGAGCAGTACTTC
TRBJ2-5	TRBV29-1	-	once	CSVGRETQYF	TGCAGCGTGGGGCGAGAGACCCAGTACTTC
TRBJ2-3	TRBV19	-	-	CASRPRGRLTDTQYF	TGTGCCAGTAGGCCGAGGGGGAGACTTACAGATACGCAGTATTTT
TRBJ1-4	TRBV6-5	TRBD1	-	CASSRTGGIEKLFF	TGTGCCAGCAGTCGGACAGGGGGCATCGAAAAACTGTTTTTT
TRBJ1-1	TRBV4-3	TRBD1	-	CASSQEAGGTEAFF	TGCGCCAGCAGCCAAGAAGCAGGGGGCACTGAAGCTTTCTTT
TRBJ2-3	TRBV9	TRBD2	-	CASSVGLADSTDTQYF	TGTGCCAGCAGCGTCGGACTAGCGGATAGCACAGATACGCAGTATTTT